The 3 T cell receptor beta chains in this list originate from one sample, sequenced in a study of T-cell reconstitution after alpha-beta-depleted transplantation in children. The library targeted TCRbeta and was prepared with unique molecular identifiers. TCRdb reprocessed the PCR reads via MiXCR and lists one record per CDR3 protein. In the table there are 490,000 or so distinct CDR3 sequences, around an eighth of which are singletons. Sequencing was performed on PBMCs from the stem cell graft donor, taken from the stem cell graft. The receptor source for this set is a human donor who donated a stem cell graft to a child with combined immunodeficiency.

This clonotype was counted many times. This chain uses TRBV10-3 with TRBJ2-3; 11 nucleotides align to TRBD2. V lost 7 bases to trimming and J lost 3 bases; unmatched junction nucleotides: 3. The CDR3 sequence is 14 residues long. Germline CDR1 reads ENHRY; CDR2 reads SYGVKD. Here the CDR3 DNA reads TGTGCCATCACGACTAGCGGGGAAACAGATACGCAGTATTTT. Translation: CAITTSGETDTQYF.

A note on this clonotype: Mismatch with germline at one junction end may stem from a read error. The J gene is TRBJ2-3, the V gene TRBV24-1; possibly TRBD1 or TRBD2 for D (6 bases each). Germline V gene sequence: CDR1 KGHDR, CDR2 SFDVKD. The CDR3 is made up of 15 amino acids. This chain's CDR3 is CATRGGGGLTDTQNF. CDR3 DNA sequence: TGTGCCACCAGGGGAGGTGGGGGCCTCACAGATACGCAGAATTTT.

In its sample, this clonotype was seen many times. J is TRBJ2-3 and V is TRBV12-3 or TRBV12-4; D is perhaps TRBD1 (5 bases). V dropped 6 bases and J dropped 1 base, with 11 bases sitting between them. This CDR3 contains 14 residues. CDR3 sequence (DNA): TGTGCCAGCAGGATACAGGTGGGCACAGATACGCAGTATTTT. Translation: CASRIQVGTDTQYF.